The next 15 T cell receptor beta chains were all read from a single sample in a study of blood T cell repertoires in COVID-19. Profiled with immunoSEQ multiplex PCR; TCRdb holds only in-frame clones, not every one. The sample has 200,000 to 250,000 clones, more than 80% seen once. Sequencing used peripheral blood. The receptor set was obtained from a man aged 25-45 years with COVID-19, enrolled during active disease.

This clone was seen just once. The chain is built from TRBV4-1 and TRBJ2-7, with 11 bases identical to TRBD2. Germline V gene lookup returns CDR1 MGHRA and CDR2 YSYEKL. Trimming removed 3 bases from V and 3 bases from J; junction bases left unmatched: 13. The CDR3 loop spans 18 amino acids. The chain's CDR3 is CASSHERLAGNNVYEQYF. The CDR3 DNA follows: TGCGCCAGCAGCCATGAGCGACTAGCGGGGAATAACGTCTACGAGCAGTACTTC.

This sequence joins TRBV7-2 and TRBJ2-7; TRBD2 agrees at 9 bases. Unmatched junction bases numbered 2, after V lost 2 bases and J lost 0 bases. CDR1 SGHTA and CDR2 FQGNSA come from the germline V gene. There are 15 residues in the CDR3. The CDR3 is CASSLRLAVSYEQYF. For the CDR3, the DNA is TGTGCCAGCAGCTTAAGACTAGCGGTCTCCTACGAGCAGTACTTC.

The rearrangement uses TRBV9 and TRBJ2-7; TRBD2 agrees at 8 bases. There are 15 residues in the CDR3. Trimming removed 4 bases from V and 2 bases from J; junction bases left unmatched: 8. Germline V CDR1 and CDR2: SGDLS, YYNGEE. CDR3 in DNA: TGTGCCAGCAGCCAACAGGGTAGCGGGGCCTACGAGCAGTACTTC. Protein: CASSQQGSGAYEQYF.

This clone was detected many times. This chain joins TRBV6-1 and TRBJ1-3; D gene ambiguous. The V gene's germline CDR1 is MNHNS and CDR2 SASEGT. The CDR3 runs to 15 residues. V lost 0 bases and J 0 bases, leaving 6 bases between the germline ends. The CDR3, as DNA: TGTGCCAGCAGTGAAGCGGCAGGCTCTGGAAACACCATATATTTT. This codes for CASSEAAGSGNTIYF.

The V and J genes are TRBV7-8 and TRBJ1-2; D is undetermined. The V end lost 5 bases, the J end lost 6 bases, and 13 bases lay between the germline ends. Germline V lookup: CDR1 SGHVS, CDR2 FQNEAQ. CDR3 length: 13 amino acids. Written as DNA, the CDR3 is TGTGCCAGCAGCCCGGACTTAAATCATGGCTACACCTTC. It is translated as CASSPDLNHGYTF.

DNA of the CDR3: TGCAGCGTTGGGGGCGGGGGTCACACCGGGGAGCTGTTTTTT. Residues: CSVGGGGHTGELFF. The chain carries TRBV29-1 and TRBJ2-2; TRBD2 matches 7 bases. CDR1 is SQVTM, CDR2 ANQGSEA, per germline. Trimming removed 4 bases from V and 3 bases from J; junction bases left unmatched: 5. The CDR3 length is 14 residues.

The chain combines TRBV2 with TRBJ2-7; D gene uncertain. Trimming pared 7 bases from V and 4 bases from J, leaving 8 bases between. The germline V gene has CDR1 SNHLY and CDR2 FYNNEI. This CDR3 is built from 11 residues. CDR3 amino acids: CASTPLYEQYF. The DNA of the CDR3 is TGTGCCAGCACCCCCCTTTACGAGCAGTACTTC.

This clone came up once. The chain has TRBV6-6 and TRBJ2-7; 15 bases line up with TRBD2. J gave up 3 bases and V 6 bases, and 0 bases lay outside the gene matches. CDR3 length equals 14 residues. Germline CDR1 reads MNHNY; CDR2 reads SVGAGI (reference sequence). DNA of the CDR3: TGTGCCAGCAGGGGACTAGCGGGAGGCTACGAGCAGTACTTC. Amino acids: CASRGLAGGYEQYF.

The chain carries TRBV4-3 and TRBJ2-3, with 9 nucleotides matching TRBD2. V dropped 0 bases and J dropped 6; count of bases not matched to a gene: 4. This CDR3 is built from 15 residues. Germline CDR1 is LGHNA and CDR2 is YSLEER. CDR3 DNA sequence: TGCGCCAGCAGCCAAGATAGGACTAGCGTTGATACGCAGTATTTT. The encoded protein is CASSQDRTSVDTQYF.

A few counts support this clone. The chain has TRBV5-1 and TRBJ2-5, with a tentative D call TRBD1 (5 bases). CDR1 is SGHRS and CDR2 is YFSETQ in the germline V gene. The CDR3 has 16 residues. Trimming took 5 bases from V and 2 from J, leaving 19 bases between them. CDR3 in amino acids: CASRGNARVIQETQYF. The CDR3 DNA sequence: TGCGCCAGCAGGGGAAATGCCAGGGTTATACAAGAGACCCAGTACTTC.

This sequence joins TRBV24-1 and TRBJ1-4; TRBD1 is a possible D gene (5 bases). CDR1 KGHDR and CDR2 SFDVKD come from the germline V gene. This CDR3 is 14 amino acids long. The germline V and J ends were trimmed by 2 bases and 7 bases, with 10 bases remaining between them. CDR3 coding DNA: TGTGCCACCAGTGATTCAGGGCGTAGTGAAAAACTGTTTTTT. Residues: CATSDSGRSEKLFF.

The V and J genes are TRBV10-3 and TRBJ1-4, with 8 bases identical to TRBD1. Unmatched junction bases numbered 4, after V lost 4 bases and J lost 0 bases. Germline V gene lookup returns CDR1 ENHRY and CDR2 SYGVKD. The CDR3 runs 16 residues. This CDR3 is CAISVGTGSTNEKLFF. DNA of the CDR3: TGTGCCATCAGTGTCGGGACAGGATCAACTAATGAAAAACTGTTTTTT.

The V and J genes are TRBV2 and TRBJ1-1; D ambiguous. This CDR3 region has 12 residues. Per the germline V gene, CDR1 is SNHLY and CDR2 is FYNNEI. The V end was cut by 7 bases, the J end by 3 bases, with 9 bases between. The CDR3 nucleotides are TGTGCCAGCAACGTGGAGTACACTGAAGCTTTCTTT. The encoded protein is CASNVEYTEAFF.

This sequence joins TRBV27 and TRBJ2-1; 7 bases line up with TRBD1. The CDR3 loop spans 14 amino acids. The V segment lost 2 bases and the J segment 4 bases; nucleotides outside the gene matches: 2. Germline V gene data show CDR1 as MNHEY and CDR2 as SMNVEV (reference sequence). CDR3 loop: CASSLGRGYNEQFF. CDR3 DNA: TGTGCCAGCAGTTTAGGCAGGGGGTACAATGAGCAGTTCTTC.

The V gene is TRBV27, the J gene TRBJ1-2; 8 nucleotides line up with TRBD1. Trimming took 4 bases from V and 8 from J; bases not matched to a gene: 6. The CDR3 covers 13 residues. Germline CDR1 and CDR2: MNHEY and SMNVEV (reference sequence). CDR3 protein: CASSSRTGRGYTF. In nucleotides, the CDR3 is TGTGCCAGCAGTTCCAGGACAGGGCGGGGCTACACCTTC.